This T cell receptor beta chain was recorded in a study of beta chain features in type 1 diabetes. Study results and caveats: Naive, central memory and Treg TCRB repertoires appeared more alike in patients than in healthy donors. A moderate, significant TCRB CDR3 shortening appeared in type 1 diabetes across four CD4+ subsets.

Turning to this clone: What it binds is unknown. This specimen includes other DNA sequences encoding the same CDR3.

Expressed TCRB transcripts were sequenced, since all the RNA that had been isolated was reverse transcribed. Sequencing used immunoSEQ multiplex PCR; TCRdb keeps in-frame clones, though not all of them. Among roughly 730,000 clones listed, over 10% were seen once. The V end lost 1 base, the J end lost 4 bases, and 11 bases lay between the germline ends. The germline gives CDR1 GTSNPN, CDR2 SVGIG (reference sequence). There are 14 residues in the CDR3. Sequenced: naive CD4+ T cells from blood. The sequence came from a man in his late teens or twenties with type 1 diabetes. V is TRBV30 and J is TRBJ1-5, with D unresolved. The CDR3 nucleotides read TGTGCCTGGAGTGGGGCAGTTTCTAATCAGCCCCAGCATTTT. Its protein is CAWSGAVSNQPQHF.